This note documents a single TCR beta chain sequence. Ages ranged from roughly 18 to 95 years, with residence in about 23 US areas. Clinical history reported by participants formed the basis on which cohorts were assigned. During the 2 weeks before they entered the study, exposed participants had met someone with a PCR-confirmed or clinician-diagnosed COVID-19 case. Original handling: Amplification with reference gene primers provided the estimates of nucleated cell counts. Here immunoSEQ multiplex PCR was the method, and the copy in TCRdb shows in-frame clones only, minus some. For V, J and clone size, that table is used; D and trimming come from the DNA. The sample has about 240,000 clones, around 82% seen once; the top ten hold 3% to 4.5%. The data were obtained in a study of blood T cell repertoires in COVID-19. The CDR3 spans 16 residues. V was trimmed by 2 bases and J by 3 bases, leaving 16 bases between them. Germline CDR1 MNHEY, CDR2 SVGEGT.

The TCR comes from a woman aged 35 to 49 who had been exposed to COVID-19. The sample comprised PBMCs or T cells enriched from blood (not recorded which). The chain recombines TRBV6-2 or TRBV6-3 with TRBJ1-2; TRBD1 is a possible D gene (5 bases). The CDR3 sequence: CASSYGGVGADYGYTF. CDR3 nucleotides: TGTGCCAGCAGTTACGGGGGGGTGGGAGCTGACTATGGCTACACCTTC.